This paragraph reports one T cell receptor (beta chain). Its antigen remains unknown. TCR beta libraries were built with iRepertoire HTBI primers and Arm-PCR of CDR3 regions. TCRdb processed the multiplex PCR reads anew with MiXCR; each CDR3 protein has one entry. The sample has about 450,000 distinct CDR3 sequences, 23% seen once; the top ten hold over 25%. Time point: persistent/refractory GD, antithyroid drugs over 5 years with positive TRAb. PBMC RNA served as the TCR library source. Per American Thyroid Association guidelines, Graves' disease was diagnosed. These data belong to a study of regulatory T cells in long-lasting Graves disease. The study, taken as a whole, reports: Under persistent disease, TRBV28, TRBJ1-2 and TRBJ2-5 were used preferentially.

Germline loops: CDR1 SEHNR, CDR2 FQNEAQ (reference sequence). CDR3 length: 14 residues. Trimming at V came to 1 base and at J to 3 bases, leaving 2 bases not matched to a gene. Specimen: peripheral blood mononuclear cells (PBMCs), collected when the disease was refractory, from a patient treated with antithyroid drugs. This chain joins TRBV7-9 and TRBJ2-5; 7 positions agree with TRBD1. The origin of this receptor is a female donor with Graves disease. CDR3 loop: CASSLETGEETQYF. CDR3 DNA sequence: TGTGCCAGCAGCTTAGAAACAGGGGAAGAGACCCAGTACTTC. Together with reference TRBV7-9 and TRBJ2-5, the CDR3 gives the full variable domain: DTGVSQNPRHKITKRGQNVTFRCDPISEHNRLYWYRQTLGQGPEFLTYFQNEAQLEKSRLLSDRFSAERPKGSFSTLEIQRTEQGDSAMYLCASSLETGEETQYFGPGTRLLVL.